The present TCR beta chain was sequenced within a study of blood T cells in healthy people across ages. On the study more broadly: Template switching picked up about one barcoded beta molecule for each two T cells.

This clonotype was detected only once. Trimming stripped 6 bases from V and 3 bases from J, with 12 bases between. This CDR3 is 13 amino acids long. In germline, CDR1 is SGHAT, CDR2 FQNNGV. A sample-barcoded 5' primer and a J-beta primer mix were used in a second PCR of roughly 6 to 11 cycles. TCRdb re-analysed the 5' RACE reads in MiXCR, keeping a single row per CDR3 protein. This table has over 1.5 million distinct CDR3 sequences, approximately 50% appearing once. Sample: blood. This receptor was obtained from a woman aged 40 to 55 in good health. This chain links TRBV11-2 with TRBJ2-7; D gene unclear. The CDR3 coding sequence is TGTGCCAGCAGTTCGAACTCGGACTACGAGCAGTACTTC. Translating gives CASSSNSDYEQYF.